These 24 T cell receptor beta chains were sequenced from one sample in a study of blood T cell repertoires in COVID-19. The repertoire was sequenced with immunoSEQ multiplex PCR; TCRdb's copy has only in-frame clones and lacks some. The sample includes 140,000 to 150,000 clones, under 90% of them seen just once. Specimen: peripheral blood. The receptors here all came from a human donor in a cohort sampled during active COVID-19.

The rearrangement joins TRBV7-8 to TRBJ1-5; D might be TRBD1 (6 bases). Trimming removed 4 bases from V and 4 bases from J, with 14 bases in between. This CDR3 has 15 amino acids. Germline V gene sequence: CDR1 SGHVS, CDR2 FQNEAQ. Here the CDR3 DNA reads TGTGCCAGCAGCTCCGGACAGCGAGGAAATCAGCCCCAGCATTTT. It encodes CASSSGQRGNQPQHF.

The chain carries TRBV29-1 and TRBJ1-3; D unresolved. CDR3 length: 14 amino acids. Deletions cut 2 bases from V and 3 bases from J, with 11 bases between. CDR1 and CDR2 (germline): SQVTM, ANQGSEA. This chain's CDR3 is CSVETSSGGNTIYF. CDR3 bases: TGCAGCGTTGAAACGAGTTCTGGTGGAAACACCATATATTTT.

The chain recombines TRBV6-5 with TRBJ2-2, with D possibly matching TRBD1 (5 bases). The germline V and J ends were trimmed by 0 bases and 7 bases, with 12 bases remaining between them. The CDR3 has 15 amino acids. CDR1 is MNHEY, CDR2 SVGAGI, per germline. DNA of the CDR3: TGTGCCAGCAGTTACTCGATGGGGCCTCGCGGGGAGCTGTTTTTT. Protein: CASSYSMGPRGELFF.

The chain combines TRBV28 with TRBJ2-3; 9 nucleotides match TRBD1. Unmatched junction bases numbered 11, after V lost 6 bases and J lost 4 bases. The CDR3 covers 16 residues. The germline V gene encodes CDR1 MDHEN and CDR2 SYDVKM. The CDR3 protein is CASRSAGQGESDTQYF. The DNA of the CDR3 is TGTGCCAGCAGGAGCGCGGGACAGGGAGAATCAGATACGCAGTATTTT.

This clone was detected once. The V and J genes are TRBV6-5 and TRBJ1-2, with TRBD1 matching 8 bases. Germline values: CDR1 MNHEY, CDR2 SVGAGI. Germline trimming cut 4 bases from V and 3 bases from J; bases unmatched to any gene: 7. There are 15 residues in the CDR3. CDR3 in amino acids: CASSFPLRGHYGYTF. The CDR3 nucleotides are TGTGCCAGCAGTTTCCCGCTCAGGGGGCACTATGGCTACACCTTC.

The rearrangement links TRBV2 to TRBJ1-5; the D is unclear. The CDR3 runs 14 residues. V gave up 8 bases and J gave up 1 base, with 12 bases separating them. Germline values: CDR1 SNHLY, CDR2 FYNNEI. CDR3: CASAKETSNQPQHF. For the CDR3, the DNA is TGTGCCAGCGCGAAGGAGACGAGCAATCAGCCCCAGCATTTT.

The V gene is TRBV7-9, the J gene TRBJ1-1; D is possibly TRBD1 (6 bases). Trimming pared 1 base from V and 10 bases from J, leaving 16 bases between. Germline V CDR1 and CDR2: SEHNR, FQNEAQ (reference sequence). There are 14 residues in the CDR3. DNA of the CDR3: TGTGCCAGCAGCTTAGAGGCAGGGGTGATTGGAGCTTTCTTT. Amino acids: CASSLEAGVIGAFF.

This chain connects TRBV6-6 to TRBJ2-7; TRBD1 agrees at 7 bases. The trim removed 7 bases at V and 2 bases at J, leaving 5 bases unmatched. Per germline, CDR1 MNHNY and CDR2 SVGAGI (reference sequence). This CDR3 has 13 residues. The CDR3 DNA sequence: TGTGCCAGCAACAGACAGGGAACCTACGAGCAGTACTTC. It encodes CASNRQGTYEQYF.

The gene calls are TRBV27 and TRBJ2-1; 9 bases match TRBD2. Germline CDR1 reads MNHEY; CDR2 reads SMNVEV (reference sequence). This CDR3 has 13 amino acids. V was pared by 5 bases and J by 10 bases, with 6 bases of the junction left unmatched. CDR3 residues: CASSLLSGGEQFF. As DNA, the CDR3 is TGTGCCAGCAGTCTCCTTAGCGGGGGAGAGCAGTTCTTC.

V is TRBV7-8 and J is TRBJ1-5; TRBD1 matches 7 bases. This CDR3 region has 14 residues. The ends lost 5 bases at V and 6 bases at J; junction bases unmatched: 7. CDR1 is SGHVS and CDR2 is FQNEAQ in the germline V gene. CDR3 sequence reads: CASSLRQGFQPQHF. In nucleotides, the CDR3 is TGTGCCAGCAGCCTCCGACAGGGCTTTCAGCCCCAGCATTTT. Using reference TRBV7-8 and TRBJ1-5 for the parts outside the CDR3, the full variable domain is GAGVSQSPRYKVAKRGQDVALRCDPISGHVSLFWYQQALGQGPEFLTYFQNEAQLDKSGLPSDRFFAERPEGSVSTLKIQRTQQEDSAVYLCASSLRQGFQPQHFGDGTRLSIL.

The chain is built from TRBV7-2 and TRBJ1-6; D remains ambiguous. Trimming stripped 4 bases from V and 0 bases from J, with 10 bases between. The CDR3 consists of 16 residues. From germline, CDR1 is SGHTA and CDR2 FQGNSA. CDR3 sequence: CASSYDGSSYNSPLHF. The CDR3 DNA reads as TGTGCCAGCAGCTACGACGGGAGCTCCTATAATTCACCCCTCCACTTT. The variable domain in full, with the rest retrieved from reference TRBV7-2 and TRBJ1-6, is GAGVSQSPSNKVTEKGKDVELRCDPISGHTALYWYRQSLGQGLEFLIYFQGNSAPDKSGLPSDRFSAERTGGSVSTLTIQRTQQEDSAVYLCASSYDGSSYNSPLHFGNGTRLTVT.

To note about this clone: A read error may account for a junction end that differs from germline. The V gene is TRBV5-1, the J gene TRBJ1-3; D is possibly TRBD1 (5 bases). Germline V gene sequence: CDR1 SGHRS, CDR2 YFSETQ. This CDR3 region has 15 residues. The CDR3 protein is CASSPGLDLGKTIYF. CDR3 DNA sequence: TGCGCCAGCAGCCCGGGACTGGACCTTGGAAAGACCATATATTTT.

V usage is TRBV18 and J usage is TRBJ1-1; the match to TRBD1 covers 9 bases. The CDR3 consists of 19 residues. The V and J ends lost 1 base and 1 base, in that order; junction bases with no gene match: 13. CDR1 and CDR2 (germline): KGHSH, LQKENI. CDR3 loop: CASSPRRPDRGGTNTEAFF. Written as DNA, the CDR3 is TGTGCCAGCTCACCACGGCGGCCAGACAGGGGGGGCACGAACACTGAAGCTTTCTTT. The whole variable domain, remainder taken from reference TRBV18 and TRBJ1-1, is NAGVMQNPRHLVRRRGQEARLRCSPMKGHSHVYWYRQLPEEGLKFMVYLQKENIIDESGMPKERFSAEFPKEGPSILRIQQVVRGDSAAYFCASSPRRPDRGGTNTEAFFGQGTRLTVV.

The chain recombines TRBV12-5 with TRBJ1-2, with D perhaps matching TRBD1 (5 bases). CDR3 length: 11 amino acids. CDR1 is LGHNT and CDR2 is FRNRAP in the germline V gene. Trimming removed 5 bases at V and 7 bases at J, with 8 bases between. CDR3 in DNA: TGTGCTAGTGGTCAGGGTTTTGGCTACACCTTC. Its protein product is CASGQGFGYTF. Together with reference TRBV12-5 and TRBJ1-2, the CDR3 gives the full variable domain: DARVTQTPRHKVTEMGQEVTMRCQPILGHNTVFWYRQTMMQGLELLAYFRNRAPLDDSGMPKDRFSAEMPDATLATLKIQPSEPRDSAVYFCASGQGFGYTFGSGTRLTVV.

CDR3 region: CASSHRQVFVYGYTF. In DNA, the CDR3 is TGTGCCAGCAGCCACCGACAGGTTTTCGTTTATGGCTACACCTTC. The chain joins TRBV3-1 (or the pseudogene TRBV3-2) to TRBJ1-2; possibly TRBD1 for D (6 bases). This CDR3 region has 15 residues. Germline loops: CDR1 LGHDT, CDR2 YNNKEL (reference sequence). V lost 3 bases to trimming and J lost 5 bases, with 16 bases between them.

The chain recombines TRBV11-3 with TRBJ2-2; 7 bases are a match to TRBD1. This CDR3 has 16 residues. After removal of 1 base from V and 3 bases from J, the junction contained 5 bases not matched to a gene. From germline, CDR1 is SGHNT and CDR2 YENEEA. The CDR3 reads CASSLAGTAYTGELFF. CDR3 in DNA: TGTGCCAGCAGCTTAGCGGGGACAGCTTACACCGGGGAGCTGTTTTTT.

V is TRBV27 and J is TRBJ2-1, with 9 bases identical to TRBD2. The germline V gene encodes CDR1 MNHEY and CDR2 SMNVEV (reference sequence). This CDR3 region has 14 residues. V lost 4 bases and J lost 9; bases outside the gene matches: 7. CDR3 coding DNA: TGTGCCAGCAGTTCTTTAGCGGGGGTGGGTGAGCAGTTCTTC. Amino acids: CASSSLAGVGEQFF.

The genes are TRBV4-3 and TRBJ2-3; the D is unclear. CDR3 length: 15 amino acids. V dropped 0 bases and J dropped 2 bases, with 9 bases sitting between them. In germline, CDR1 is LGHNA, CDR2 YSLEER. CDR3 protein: CASSQDNSYTDTQYF. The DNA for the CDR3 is TGCGCCAGCAGCCAAGATAACTCCTACACAGATACGCAGTATTTT.

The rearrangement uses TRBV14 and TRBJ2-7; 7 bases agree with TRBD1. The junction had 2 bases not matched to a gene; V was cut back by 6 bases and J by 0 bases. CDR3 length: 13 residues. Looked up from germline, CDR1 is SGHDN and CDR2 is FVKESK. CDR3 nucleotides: TGTGCCAGCAGGAAGGGGGCCTCCTACGAGCAGTACTTC. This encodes CASRKGASYEQYF. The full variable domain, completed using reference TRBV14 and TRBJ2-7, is EAGVTQFPSHSVIEKGQTVTLRCDPISGHDNLYWYRRVMGKEIKFLLHFVKESKQDESGMPNNRFLAERTGGTYSTLKVQPAELEDSGVYFCASRKGASYEQYFGPGTRLTVT.

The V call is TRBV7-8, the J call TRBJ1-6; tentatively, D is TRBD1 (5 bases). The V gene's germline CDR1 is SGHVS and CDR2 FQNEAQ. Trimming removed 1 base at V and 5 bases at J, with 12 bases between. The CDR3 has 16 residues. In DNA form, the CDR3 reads TGTGCCAGCAGCTTAGGAGCAAGGACAAATAATTCACCCCTCCACTTT. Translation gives CASSLGARTNNSPLHF.

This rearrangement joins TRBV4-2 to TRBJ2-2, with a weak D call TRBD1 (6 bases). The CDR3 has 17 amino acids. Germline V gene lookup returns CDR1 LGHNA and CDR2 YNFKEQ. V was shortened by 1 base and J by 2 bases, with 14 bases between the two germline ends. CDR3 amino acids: CASSQGDTGGNTGELFF. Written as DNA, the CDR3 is TGTGCCAGCAGCCAAGGGGACACCGGAGGCAACACCGGGGAGCTGTTTTTT.

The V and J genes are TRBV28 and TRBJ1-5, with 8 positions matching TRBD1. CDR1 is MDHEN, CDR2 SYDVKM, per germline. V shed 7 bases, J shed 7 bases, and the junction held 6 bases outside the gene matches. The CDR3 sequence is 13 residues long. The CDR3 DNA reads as TGTGCCAGCACGGATTCAGGGGGCCAGCCCCAGCATTTT. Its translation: CASTDSGGQPQHF.

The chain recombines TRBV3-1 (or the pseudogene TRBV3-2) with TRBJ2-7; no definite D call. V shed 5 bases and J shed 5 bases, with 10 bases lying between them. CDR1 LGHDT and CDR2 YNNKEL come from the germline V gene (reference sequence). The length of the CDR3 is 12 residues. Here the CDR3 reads CASSGLRDEQYF. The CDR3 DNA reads TGTGCCAGCAGCGGTCTTCGGGACGAGCAGTACTTC.

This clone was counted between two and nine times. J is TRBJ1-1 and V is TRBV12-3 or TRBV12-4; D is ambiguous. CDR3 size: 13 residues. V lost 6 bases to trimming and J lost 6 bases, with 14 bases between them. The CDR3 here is CASRASEAAEAFF. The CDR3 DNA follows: TGTGCCAGCAGAGCCTCCGAAGCCGCTGAAGCTTTCTTT.